This T cell receptor beta chain was identified in a study of cytomegalovirus exposure and HLA in healthy donors. Study-wide results and limits: Overall, about 160 TCR beta chains were annotated as cytomegalovirus-associated.

Sequencing used immunoSEQ multiplex PCR; TCRdb keeps in-frame clones, though not all of them. Of tens of thousands of clones in the sample, around 97% were seen once. About this clone itself: Its specificity is not known.

From germline, CDR1 is SGHNT and CDR2 YYREEE (reference sequence). CDR3 length: 14 residues. J lost 5 bases, V lost 4 bases, and 8 bases had no gene match. The TCR originated in a woman under 30 in good health and CMV-seropositive. The gene calls are TRBV5-4 and TRBJ2-7; 8 bases fit TRBD1. Sequenced: PBMCs. The CDR3 sequence: CASSPDRVPNEQYF. The CDR3 DNA is TGTGCCAGCAGCCCGGACAGGGTCCCCAACGAGCAGTACTTC.